What follows is one T cell receptor beta chain and its context. V shed 1 base and J shed 2 bases, with 11 bases lying between them. Germline CDR1 is SGHTA and CDR2 is FQGTGA. This CDR3 has 15 amino acids. The entry originates in a study of blood T cell repertoires in COVID-19. On the study more broadly: COVID-19 samples from acute and convalescent phases originated in the United States, Italy and Spain. In each case, the material was cDNA or gDNA derived from T cells, B-cell-depleted T cells, or PBMCs.

As handled by the study authors: Using reference gene primer amplification, nucleated cell counts were estimated. Sequencing used immunoSEQ multiplex PCR; TCRdb keeps in-frame clones, though not all of them. Clone size and V and J calls were adopted from that table, with D and trimming inferred from the DNA. The data show 450,000 to 500,000 clones, with over 75% seen just once and about 3% held by the top ten. This sequence originates from a human donor in a cohort sampled during active COVID-19. The sample comprised peripheral blood. The J gene is TRBJ1-2, the V gene TRBV7-3; no reliable D call. In DNA, the CDR3 is TGTGCCAGCAGCTTAATGGCAGGTCCAAACTATGGCTACACCTTC. It translates to CASSLMAGPNYGYTF.